What follows are 24 T cell receptor beta chains derived from one specimen sequenced in a study of T cell responses to AZD1222 COVID-19 vaccine. Generated by immunoSEQ multiplex PCR, the TCRdb table keeps only in-frame clones and is missing some. The sample consists of about 100,000 clones, about 87% of them appearing once. Sequencing used peripheral blood, obtained on day 0 of AZD1222 vaccination. The receptors here all came from an adult in good health.

This clone has a handful of counts. The chain combines TRBV6-5 with TRBJ1-1; the D is unclear. Trimming cost V 2 bases and J 5 bases, with 9 bases left between them. CDR1 is MNHEY, CDR2 SVGAGI, per germline. This CDR3 has 13 amino acids. For the CDR3, the DNA is TGTGCCAGCAGTTACGCACGTCGGACTGAAGCTTTCTTT. It yields the protein CASSYARRTEAFF.

The chain employs TRBV7-9 and TRBJ2-5; perhaps TRBD1 as D (6 bases). There are 15 residues in the CDR3. Trimming stripped 5 bases from V and 3 bases from J, with 16 bases between. Germline V lookup: CDR1 SEHNR, CDR2 FQNEAQ (reference sequence). In DNA, the CDR3 is TGTGCCAGCAGCCCCCCGACAGGAGCTGAAGAGACCCAGTACTTC. The encoded protein is CASSPPTGAEETQYF. The variable domain in full, with the rest retrieved from reference TRBV7-9 and TRBJ2-5, is DTGVSQNPRHKITKRGQNVTFRCDPISEHNRLYWYRQTLGQGPEFLTYFQNEAQLEKSRLLSDRFSAERPKGSFSTLEIQRTEQGDSAMYLCASSPPTGAEETQYFGPGTRLLVL.

The V call is TRBV5-1, the J call TRBJ2-7; D gene ambiguous. Trimming took 0 bases from V and 4 from J, leaving 17 bases between them. The length of the CDR3 is 16 residues. The germline V gene has CDR1 SGHRS and CDR2 YFSETQ. The CDR3 spells CASSLVTGGWWYEQYF. Here the CDR3 DNA reads TGCGCCAGCAGCTTGGTGACGGGTGGTTGGTGGTACGAGCAGTACTTC.

The rearrangement links TRBV28 to TRBJ2-7; weak D call: TRBD2 (6 bases). Germline values: CDR1 MDHEN, CDR2 SYDVKM. This CDR3 contains 15 residues. V shed 1 base and J shed 0 bases, with 10 bases lying between them. In DNA, the CDR3 is TGTGCCAGCAGTTTATCGGCGGGGACCTCCTACGAGCAGTACTTC. Protein sequence: CASSLSAGTSYEQYF.

This chain joins TRBV4-3 and TRBJ2-3; D is undetermined. The length of the CDR3 is 12 residues. Between the trimmed V and J ends, which lost 6 bases and 7 bases, there was a span of 11 bases. Germline V CDR1 and CDR2: LGHNA, YSLEER. CDR3 in amino acids: CASSIDFYTQYF. CDR3 DNA: TGCGCCAGCAGTATCGACTTTTATACGCAGTATTTT.

The CDR3 loop is CASKLQGPYEQYF. CDR3 DNA: TGTGCCAGCAAGTTACAGGGACCCTACGAGCAGTACTTC. The chain combines TRBV2 with TRBJ2-7; perhaps TRBD1 as D (6 bases). V was pared by 7 bases and J by 2 bases, with 12 bases between. Germline loops: CDR1 SNHLY, CDR2 FYNNEI. The CDR3 is 13 residues long. The whole variable domain, remainder taken from reference TRBV2 and TRBJ2-7, is EPEVTQTPSHQVTQMGQEVILRCVPISNHLYFYWYRQILGQKVEFLVSFYNNEISEKSEIFDDQFSVERPDGSNFTLKIRSTKLEDSAMYFCASKLQGPYEQYFGPGTRLTVT.

The chain couples TRBV27 to TRBJ2-7; D is uncertain. Looked up from germline, CDR1 is MNHEY and CDR2 is SMNVEV (reference sequence). The V end lost 6 bases, the J end lost 1 base, and 16 bases lay between the germline ends. The CDR3 extends over 15 amino acids. This CDR3 reads CASSPDPPGSYEQYF. DNA for the CDR3: TGTGCCAGCAGCCCAGATCCTCCAGGATCCTACGAGCAGTACTTC.

This clone came up a few times. The chain employs TRBV7-9 and TRBJ1-3, with D unclear. The CDR3 extends over 12 amino acids. V was pared by 4 bases and J by 2 bases, with 3 bases between. Germline V gene lookup returns CDR1 SEHNR and CDR2 FQNEAQ (reference sequence). Here the CDR3 reads CASSSTGNTIYF. The CDR3 coding sequence is TGTGCCAGCAGCTCGACTGGAAACACCATATATTTT.

The chain uses TRBV4-3 and TRBJ2-7; 8 bases match TRBD2. After removal of 2 bases from V and 4 bases from J, the junction contained 4 bases not matched to a gene. The CDR3 length is 14 residues. Germline CDR1 and CDR2: LGHNA and YSLEER. CDR3 in DNA: TGCGCCAGCAGCCAAACTCGGGGGGGTTACGAGCAGTACTTC. Protein product: CASSQTRGGYEQYF.

The genes are TRBV18 and TRBJ1-5; 8 bases line up with TRBD1. The germline CDR1 and CDR2 sequences are KGHSH and LQKENI. The V gene end was trimmed by 3 bases and the J gene end by 2 bases; junction bases not matched to a gene: 6. CDR3 length: 16 residues. Here the CDR3 reads CASSPPTGGRNQPQHF. The CDR3 bases are TGTGCCAGCTCACCCCCAACAGGGGGGCGCAATCAGCCCCAGCATTTT.

The CDR3 region has the DNA TGTGCCAGCAGTTTATTAGGACATGAGCAGTTCTTC. It specifies CASSLLGHEQFF. This chain links TRBV28 with TRBJ2-1; no clear D. Deletions cut 1 base from V and 8 bases from J, with 6 bases between. The CDR3 is 12 residues long. Germline V gene sequence: CDR1 MDHEN, CDR2 SYDVKM.

The V gene is TRBV2, the J gene TRBJ1-6, with D unclear. The germline V gene has CDR1 SNHLY and CDR2 FYNNEI. Between the trimmed V and J ends, which lost 1 base and 10 bases, there was a span of 17 bases. This CDR3 is 16 amino acids long. The CDR3 here is CASSEVGGTDGSPLHF. The CDR3, as DNA: TGTGCCAGCAGTGAAGTCGGCGGAACGGATGGATCACCCCTCCACTTT.

The gene calls are TRBV9 and TRBJ2-1; 11 bases fit TRBD2. Germline values: CDR1 SGDLS, CDR2 YYNGEE. This CDR3 comprises 15 residues. Losses at the gene ends were 3 bases for V and 6 bases for J; bases not matched to a gene: 5. The CDR3: CASSATSGRVNEQFF. CDR3 DNA: TGTGCCAGCAGCGCTACTAGCGGGAGAGTCAATGAGCAGTTCTTC.

The chain uses TRBV4-3 and TRBJ2-1; D may correspond to TRBD1 or TRBD2 (5 bases each). Germline CDR1 and CDR2: LGHNA and YSLEER. The CDR3 sequence is 16 residues long. V was shortened by 4 bases and J by 1 base, with 14 bases between the two germline ends. CDR3 in DNA: TGCGCCAGCAGCCCCTCGGGGACCAGTTCCTACAATGAGCAGTTCTTC. It specifies CASSPSGTSSYNEQFF.

This rearrangement joins TRBV19 to TRBJ1-2; the D is unclear. Germline V gene sequence: CDR1 LNHDA, CDR2 SQIVND (reference sequence). This CDR3 region has 12 residues. V lost 4 bases to trimming and J lost 7 bases, with 10 bases between them. CDR3 in amino acids: CASSRDRFGYTF. CDR3 DNA: TGTGCCAGTAGTAGAGACCGCTTTGGCTACACCTTC.

V usage is TRBV6-5 and J usage is TRBJ2-1; D is possibly TRBD2 (5 bases). CDR1 and CDR2 from the germline V gene are MNHEY and SVGAGI. The CDR3 is made up of 14 amino acids. V shed 0 bases and J shed 8 bases, with 11 bases lying between them. The DNA for the CDR3 is TGTGCCAGCAGTTACTCTAGCGTGTCACATGAGCAGTTCTTC. Its protein product is CASSYSSVSHEQFF.

This chain connects TRBV19 to TRBJ1-5, with 7 nucleotides matching TRBD1. The CDR3 is made up of 13 amino acids. J gave up 11 bases and V 5 bases, and 9 bases lay outside the gene matches. The germline gives CDR1 LNHDA, CDR2 SQIVND (reference sequence). CDR3 sequence reads: CASSFSGGEAQHF. The CDR3, as DNA: TGTGCCAGTAGTTTCTCAGGGGGTGAGGCCCAGCATTTT. The variable domain in full, with the rest retrieved from reference TRBV19 and TRBJ1-5, is DGGITQSPKYLFRKEGQNVTLSCEQNLNHDAMYWYRQDPGQGLRLIYYSQIVNDFQKGDIAEGYSVSREKKESFPLTVTSAQKNPTAFYLCASSFSGGEAQHFGDGTRLSIL.

J is TRBJ2-1 and V is TRBV29-1; 7 positions agree with TRBD1. V trimming: 6 bases; J trimming: 1 base; junction bases outside the gene matches: 9. The CDR3 contains 15 residues. Germline V gene data show CDR1 as SQVTM and CDR2 as ANQGSEA. CDR3 region: CSVVGQEASYNEQFF. The CDR3 nucleotides read TGCAGCGTCGTCGGACAGGAGGCTTCCTACAATGAGCAGTTCTTC.

This chain connects TRBV24-1 to TRBJ2-2, with D hard to call. V dropped 1 base and J dropped 0 bases, with 11 bases sitting between them. CDR1 and CDR2 (germline): KGHDR, SFDVKD. CDR3 length: 17 amino acids. The CDR3 loop is CATSDFSVGSNTGELFF. CDR3 nucleotides: TGTGCCACCAGTGATTTCTCCGTGGGTTCGAACACCGGGGAGCTGTTTTTT.

The genes are TRBV6-1 and TRBJ1-2; D not resolved. V was clipped by 0 bases and J by 1 base, with 9 bases between them. CDR1 MNHNS and CDR2 SASEGT come from the germline V gene. The length of the CDR3 is 15 residues. The chain's CDR3 is CASSEAPAGNYGYTF. In DNA, the CDR3 is TGTGCCAGCAGTGAAGCCCCGGCCGGTAACTATGGCTACACCTTC.

This sequence joins TRBV2 and TRBJ1-5; TRBD1 agrees at 8 bases. The CDR3 length is 15 residues. V was pared by 6 bases and J by 2 bases, with 6 bases of the junction left unmatched. Germline-derived CDR1 and CDR2 are SNHLY and FYNNEI. The CDR3 is CASRGLTGGNQPQHF. Written as DNA, the CDR3 is TGTGCCAGCAGGGGCCTGACAGGGGGCAATCAGCCCCAGCATTTT.

As DNA, the CDR3 is TGCAGCGTTGACGGCATCAACACTGAAGCTTTCTTT. As protein: CSVDGINTEAFF. The chain joins TRBV29-1 to TRBJ1-1; no clear D gene. Germline CDR1 and CDR2: SQVTM and ANQGSEA. Deletions cut 3 bases from V and 2 bases from J, with 7 bases between. CDR3 size: 12 residues.

The V gene is TRBV7-8, the J gene TRBJ1-4; 8 bases agree with TRBD1. The CDR3 is 15 amino acids. V dropped 2 bases and J dropped 5; count of bases not matched to a gene: 4. Germline CDR1 SGHVS, CDR2 FQNEAQ. The DNA for the CDR3 is TGTGCCAGCAGCTTAACCGGGACAGGCAATGAAAAACTGTTTTTT. Translated: CASSLTGTGNEKLFF.

This sequence joins TRBV5-1 and TRBJ2-3, with 11 bases aligning to TRBD2. The V and J ends lost 4 bases and 5 bases, in that order; junction bases with no gene match: 9. Germline CDR1 SGHRS, CDR2 YFSETQ. This CDR3 has 16 residues. CDR3: CASSPGTSGGGDTQYF. The CDR3, as DNA: TGCGCCAGCAGCCCCGGGACTAGCGGAGGGGGAGATACGCAGTATTTT. Full variable domain (rest looked up from reference TRBV5-1 and TRBJ2-3): KAGVTQTPRYLIKTRGQQVTLSCSPISGHRSVSWYQQTPGQGLQFLFEYFSETQRNKGNFPGRFSGRQFSNSRSEMNVSTLELGDSALYLCASSPGTSGGGDTQYFGPGTRLTVL.